The rows below give T cell receptor beta chains drawn from one sample of a study of neurological immune-mediated disorders. MiXCR, applied by TCRdb to the 5' RACE reads, yields one record per CDR3 protein. The repertoire includes about 49,000 distinct CDR3 sequences, about 9.1% of them detected once, and roughly 1.6% sits in the top ten. The sample was PBMCs. These receptors came from a woman aged 40-49 years in good health. Each CDR3 is given with its conserved first and last residue. The D gene is left open where the match is weak. A row's size may be missing; if present it is once, few, many or a size class.

many	TRBV7-9	TRBJ1-1	.	CASSPPQAEAFF	TGTGCCAGCAGCCCTCCCCAGGCTGAAGCTTTCTTT
many	TRBV10-3	TRBJ1-2	TRBD1	CAISEPSQGNYGYTF	TGTGCCATCAGTGAGCCCTCACAGGGGAACTATGGCTACACCTTC
.	TRBV5-1	TRBJ1-5	.	CASCQGDSNQPQHF	TGCGCCAGCTGCCAAGGTGATAGCAATCAGCCCCAGCATTTT
many	TRBV12-3/TRBV12-4	TRBJ1-1	TRBD1	CASIAGGSNTEAFF	TGTGCCAGCATCGCAGGGGGCTCGAACACTGAAGCTTTCTTT
many	TRBV7-2	TRBJ1-1	.	CASSFPRSHTEAFF	TGTGCCAGCAGCTTTCCGCGCAGCCACACTGAAGCTTTCTTT
many	TRBV10-3	TRBJ1-5	.	CAIRGQGGNQPQHF	TGTGCCATCAGGGGGCAGGGAGGAAATCAGCCCCAGCATTTT
many	TRBV4-1	TRBJ1-2	.	CASSLPPGGTYGYTF	TGCGCCAGCAGCCTCCCACCGGGAGGGACCTATGGCTACACCTTC
.	TRBV20-1	TRBJ2-3	TRBD1	CSAIKTGRDTQYF	TGCAGTGCTATCAAGACAGGGAGAGATACGCAGTATTTT
many	TRBV3-1	TRBJ2-1	.	CASSLANEQFF	TGTGCCAGCAGTCTAGCGAACGAGCAGTTCTTC
many	TRBV25-1	TRBJ2-7	.	CASSVLAGPYEQYF	TGTGCCAGCAGTGTCCTGGCAGGACCCTACGAGCAGTACTTC
many	TRBV12-3/TRBV12-4	TRBJ1-3	TRBD1	CASSLRGWGQLNTIYF	TGTGCCAGCAGTTTAAGAGGTTGGGGACAGCTAAACACCATATATTTT
medium-sized	TRBV7-9	TRBJ2-1	.	CASSLVPDEQFF	TGTGCCAGCAGCTTAGTGCCGGATGAGCAGTTCTTC
many	TRBV7-8	TRBJ2-2	.	CASSLVGGRAGELFF	TGTGCCAGCAGCTTAGTAGGTGGGAGAGCCGGGGAGCTGTTTTTT
many	TRBV14	TRBJ1-1	.	CASSRVDSTEAFF	TGTGCCAGCAGCCGAGTTGACAGCACTGAAGCTTTCTTT
.	TRBV5-6	TRBJ1-5	.	CTSSSGGQPQHF	TGTACCAGCAGCTCCGGTGGGCAGCCCCAGCATTTT
.	TRBV18	TRBJ2-1	TRBD1	CASSRTGNAYNEQFF	TGTGCCAGCTCACGGACAGGTAACGCGTACAATGAGCAGTTCTTC
many	TRBV6-2/TRBV6-3	TRBJ2-3	.	CASSYGVVGGDTQYF	TGTGCCAGCAGTTACGGCGTCGTGGGAGGAGATACGCAGTATTTT
many	TRBV5-1	TRBJ2-3	.	CASSLGRGGTDTQYF	TGCGCCAGCAGCTTGGGCAGGGGAGGCACAGATACGCAGTATTTT
many	TRBV20-1	TRBJ2-7	.	CSAAAGYEQYF	TGCAGTGCCGCAGCGGGTTACGAGCAGTACTTC
many	TRBV15	TRBJ1-6	TRBD1	CATSSGQGNSPLHF	TGTGCCACCAGCAGCGGACAGGGAAATTCACCCCTCCACTTT
many	TRBV5-1	TRBJ2-4	.	CASSLAGAKNIQYF	TGCGCCAGCAGCTTGGCGGGAGCCAAAAACATTCAGTACTTC
many	TRBV5-1	TRBJ2-5	.	CASSLETGPPQETQYF	TGCGCCAGCAGCTTGGAAACGGGTCCGCCCCAGGAGACCCAGTACTTC
many	TRBV6-1	TRBJ2-1	TRBD2	CASKREGLTTLWNEQFF	TGTGCCAGCAAACGGGAGGGCCTCACTACCTTGTGGAATGAGCAGTTCTTC
many	TRBV6-5	TRBJ1-1	.	CASSYSLGGSTEAFF	TGTGCCAGCAGTTACTCGTTAGGGGGGAGTACTGAAGCTTTCTTT
.	TRBV9	TRBJ1-1	.	CASSAGRPNTEDFF	TGTGCCAGCAGCGCGGGACGGCCAAACACTGAAGATTTCTTT
many	TRBV10-3	TRBJ2-1	TRBD2	CAISAGTRSDEQFF	TGTGCCATCAGCGCCGGGACTAGGAGCGATGAGCAGTTCTTC
many	TRBV6-5	TRBJ1-5	.	CASSYSEEEPQHF	TGTGCCAGCAGTTACTCTGAGGAGGAGCCCCAGCATTTT
many	TRBV12-3/TRBV12-4	TRBJ1-2	.	CASSSTVGGYTF	TGTGCCAGCAGCTCCACCGTTGGAGGCTACACCTTC
many	TRBV20-1	TRBJ1-2	.	CSARSGDAYGYTF	TGCAGTGCTAGGTCAGGGGATGCCTATGGCTACACCTTC
many	TRBV12-3/TRBV12-4	TRBJ1-5	TRBD1	CASSFGTGGRPGNQPQHF	TGTGCCAGCAGTTTTGGGACAGGGGGAAGGCCCGGCAATCAGCCCCAGCATTTT
many	TRBV5-1	TRBJ1-4	.	CASSLSARENEKLFF	TGCGCCAGCAGCTTGTCGGCCAGGGAGAATGAAAAACTGTTTTTT
.	TRBV5-6	TRBJ1-2	.	CVSSPGSPVYGYTF	TGTGTCAGCAGCCCCGGATCTCCTGTTTATGGCTACACCTTC
.	TRBV5-4	TRBJ2-1	TRBD2	CASSPGTRPNDQFF	TGTGCCAGCAGCCCCGGGACTAGACCCAATGATCAGTTCTTC
medium-sized	TRBV11-1	TRBJ1-1	TRBD1	CASSFPGTGSASPGKNTEAFF	TGTGCCAGCAGCTTTCCCGGGACAGGGTCAGCAAGTCCGGGAAAGAACACTGAAGCTTTCTTT
many	TRBV7-3	TRBJ2-7	.	CASSLNVPGIAGEQYF	TGTGCCAGCAGCTTAAATGTCCCGGGAATCGCTGGCGAGCAGTACTTC
many	TRBV7-3	TRBJ1-1	.	CASSSVGEGDTEAFF	TGTGCCAGCAGCTCTGTTGGGGAGGGAGACACTGAAGCTTTCTTT
many	TRBV5-1	TRBJ2-5	TRBD2	CASSLGGLADWETQYF	TGCGCCAGCAGCTTGGGGGGACTAGCAGATTGGGAGACCCAGTACTTC
many	TRBV6-2/TRBV6-3	TRBJ1-5	TRBD1	CASSPLWTGGGPQHF	TGTGCCAGCAGTCCCCTTTGGACAGGGGGCGGACCCCAGCATTTT
many	TRBV4-3	TRBJ2-1	.	CASSQGSGHHNEQFF	TGCGCCAGCAGCCAAGGGTCGGGACACCACAATGAGCAGTTCTTC
many	TRBV20-1	TRBJ2-5	TRBD1	CSARGTGETQYF	TGCAGTGCTAGGGGGACAGGGGAGACCCAGTACTTC
many	TRBV5-1	TRBJ1-1	.	CASTWTDLNTEAFF	TGCGCCAGCACCTGGACAGACCTAAACACTGAAGCTTTCTTT